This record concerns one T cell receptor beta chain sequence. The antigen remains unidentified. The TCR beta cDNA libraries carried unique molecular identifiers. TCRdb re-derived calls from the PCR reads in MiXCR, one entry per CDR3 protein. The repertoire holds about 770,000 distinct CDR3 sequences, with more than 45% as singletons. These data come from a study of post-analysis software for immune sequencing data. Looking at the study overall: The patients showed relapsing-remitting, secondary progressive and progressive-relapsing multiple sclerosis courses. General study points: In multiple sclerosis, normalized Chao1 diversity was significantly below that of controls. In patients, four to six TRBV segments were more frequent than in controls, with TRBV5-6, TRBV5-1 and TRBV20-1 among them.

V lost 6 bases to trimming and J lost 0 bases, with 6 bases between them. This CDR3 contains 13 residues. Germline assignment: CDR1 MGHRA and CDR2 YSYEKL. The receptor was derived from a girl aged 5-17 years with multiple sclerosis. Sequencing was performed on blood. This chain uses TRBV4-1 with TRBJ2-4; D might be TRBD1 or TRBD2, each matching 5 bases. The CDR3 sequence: CASRGEAKNIQYF. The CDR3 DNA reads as TGCGCCAGCAGGGGGGAAGCCAAAAACATTCAGTACTTC.